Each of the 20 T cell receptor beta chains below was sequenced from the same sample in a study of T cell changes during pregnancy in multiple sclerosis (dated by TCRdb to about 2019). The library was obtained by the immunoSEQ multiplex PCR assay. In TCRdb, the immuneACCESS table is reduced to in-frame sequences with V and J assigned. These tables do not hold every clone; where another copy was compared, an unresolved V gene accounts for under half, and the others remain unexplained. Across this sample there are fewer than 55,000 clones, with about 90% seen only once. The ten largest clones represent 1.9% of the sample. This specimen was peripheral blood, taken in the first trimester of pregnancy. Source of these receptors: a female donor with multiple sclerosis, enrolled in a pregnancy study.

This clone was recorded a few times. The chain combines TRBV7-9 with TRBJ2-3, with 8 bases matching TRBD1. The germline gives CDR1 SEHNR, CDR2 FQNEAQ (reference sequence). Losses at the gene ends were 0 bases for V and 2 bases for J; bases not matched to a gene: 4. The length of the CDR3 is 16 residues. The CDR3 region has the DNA TGTGCCAGCAGCTTAGCGGAGACAGGGGACACAGATACGCAGTATTTT. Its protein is CASSLAETGDTDTQYF.

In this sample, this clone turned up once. CDR3 sequence (DNA): TGTGCCAGCAGTCCCGGGACACGGAACACTGAAGCTTTCTTT. It translates to CASSPGTRNTEAFF. The chain carries TRBV28 and TRBJ1-1; D might be TRBD1 (6 bases). V was clipped by 5 bases and J by 1 base, with 11 bases between them. This CDR3 comprises 14 residues. Per germline, CDR1 MDHEN and CDR2 SYDVKM.

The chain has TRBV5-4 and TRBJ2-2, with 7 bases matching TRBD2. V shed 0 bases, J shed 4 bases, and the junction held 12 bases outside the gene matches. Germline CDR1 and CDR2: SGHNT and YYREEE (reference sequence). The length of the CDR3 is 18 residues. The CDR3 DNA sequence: TGTGCCAGCAGCTTGGCCAAGTGGGGCGGGGGAGCCACCGGGGAGCTGTTTTTT. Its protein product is CASSLAKWGGGATGELFF.

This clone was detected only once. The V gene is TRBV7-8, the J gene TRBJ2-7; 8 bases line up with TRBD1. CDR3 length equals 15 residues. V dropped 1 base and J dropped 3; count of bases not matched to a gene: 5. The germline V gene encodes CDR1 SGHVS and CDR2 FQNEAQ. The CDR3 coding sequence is TGTGCCAGCAGCTTAGGACAGGGGATAAGCTACGAGCAGTACTTC. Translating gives CASSLGQGISYEQYF.

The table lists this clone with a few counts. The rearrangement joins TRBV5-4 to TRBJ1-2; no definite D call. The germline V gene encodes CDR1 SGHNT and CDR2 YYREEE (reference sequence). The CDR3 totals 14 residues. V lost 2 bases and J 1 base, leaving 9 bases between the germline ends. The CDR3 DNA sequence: TGTGCCAGCAGCTTCGACATCAGTAACTATGGCTACACCTTC. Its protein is CASSFDISNYGYTF.

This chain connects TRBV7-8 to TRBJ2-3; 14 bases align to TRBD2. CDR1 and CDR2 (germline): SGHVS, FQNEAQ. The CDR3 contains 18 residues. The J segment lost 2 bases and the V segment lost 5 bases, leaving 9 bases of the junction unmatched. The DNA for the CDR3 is TGTGCCAGCAGCCTACGAGGACTAGCGGGGGGACCCACAGATACGCAGTATTTT. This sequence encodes CASSLRGLAGGPTDTQYF.

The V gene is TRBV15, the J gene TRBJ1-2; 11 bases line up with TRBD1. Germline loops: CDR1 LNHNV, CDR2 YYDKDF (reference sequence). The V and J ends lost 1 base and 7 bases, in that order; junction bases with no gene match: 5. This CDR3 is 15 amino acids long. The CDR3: CATSRASDRGLGYTF. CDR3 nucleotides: TGTGCCACCAGCAGAGCGTCGGACAGGGGGCTTGGCTACACCTTC.

CDR3 nucleotides: TGTGCCAGTAGTATTGCACAGGGGGAGGCCTACGAGCAGTACTTC. Its translation: CASSIAQGEAYEQYF. This chain joins TRBV19 and TRBJ2-7; TRBD1 agrees at 8 bases. From germline, CDR1 is LNHDA and CDR2 SQIVND (reference sequence). The CDR3 runs 15 residues. After removal of 3 bases from V and 2 bases from J, the junction contained 6 bases not matched to a gene.

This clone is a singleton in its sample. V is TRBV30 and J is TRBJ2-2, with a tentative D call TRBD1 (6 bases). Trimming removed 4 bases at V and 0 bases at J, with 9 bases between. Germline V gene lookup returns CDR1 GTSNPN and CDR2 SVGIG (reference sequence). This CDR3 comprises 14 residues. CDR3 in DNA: TGTGCCTGGATGACAGGAGCGAACACCGGGGAGCTGTTTTTT. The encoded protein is CAWMTGANTGELFF.

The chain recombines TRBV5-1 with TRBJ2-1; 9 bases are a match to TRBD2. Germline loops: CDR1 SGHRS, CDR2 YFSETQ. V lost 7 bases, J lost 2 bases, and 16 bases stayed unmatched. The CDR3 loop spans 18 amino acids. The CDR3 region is CASDFGPSGGGAYNEQFF. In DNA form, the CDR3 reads TGCGCCAGCGACTTCGGACCGTCCGGCGGGGGGGCCTACAATGAGCAGTTCTTC.

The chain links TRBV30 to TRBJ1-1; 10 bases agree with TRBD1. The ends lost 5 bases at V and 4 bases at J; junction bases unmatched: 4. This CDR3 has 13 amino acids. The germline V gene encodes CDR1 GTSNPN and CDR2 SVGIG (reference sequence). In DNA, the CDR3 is TGTGCCTGGCGTGGACAGGGGGTCACTGAAGCTTTCTTT. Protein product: CAWRGQGVTEAFF.

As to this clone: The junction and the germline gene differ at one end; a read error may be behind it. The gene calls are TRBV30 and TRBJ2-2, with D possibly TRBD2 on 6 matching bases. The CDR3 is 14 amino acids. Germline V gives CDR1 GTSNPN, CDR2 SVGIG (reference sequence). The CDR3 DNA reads TGTGCCTGGAGTACGGGACTGCACACCGGGGAGCCGTTTTTT. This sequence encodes CAWSTGLHTGEPFF.

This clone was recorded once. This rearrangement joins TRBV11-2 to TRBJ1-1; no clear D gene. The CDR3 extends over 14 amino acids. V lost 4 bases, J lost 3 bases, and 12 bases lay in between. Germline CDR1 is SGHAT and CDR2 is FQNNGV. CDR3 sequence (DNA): TGTGCCAGCAGCTCCAAAAACGGGGACACTGAAGCTTTCTTT. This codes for CASSSKNGDTEAFF.

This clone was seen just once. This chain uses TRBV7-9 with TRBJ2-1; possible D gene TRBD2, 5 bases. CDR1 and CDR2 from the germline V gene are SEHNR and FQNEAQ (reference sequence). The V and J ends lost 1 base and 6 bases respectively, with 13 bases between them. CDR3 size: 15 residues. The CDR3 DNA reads TGTGCCAGCAGCTTAGGGACTCTCTTCGCCAATGAGCAGTTCTTC. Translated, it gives CASSLGTLFANEQFF.

CDR3 in amino acids: CASSLVRYRGYEQYF. For the CDR3, the DNA is TGTGCCAGCAGTTTAGTCCGGTACAGGGGCTACGAGCAGTACTTC. The V gene is TRBV28, the J gene TRBJ2-7, with 7 bases aligning to TRBD1. Losses at the gene ends were 2 bases for V and 3 bases for J; bases not matched to a gene: 7. The CDR3 is made up of 15 amino acids. Germline CDR1 is MDHEN and CDR2 is SYDVKM. Filled out from reference TRBV28 and TRBJ2-7, the complete variable domain reads DVKVTQSSRYLVKRTGEKVFLECVQDMDHENMFWYRQDPGLGLRLIYFSYDVKMKEKGDIPEGYSVSREKKERFSLILESASTNQTSMYLCASSLVRYRGYEQYFGPGTRLTVT.

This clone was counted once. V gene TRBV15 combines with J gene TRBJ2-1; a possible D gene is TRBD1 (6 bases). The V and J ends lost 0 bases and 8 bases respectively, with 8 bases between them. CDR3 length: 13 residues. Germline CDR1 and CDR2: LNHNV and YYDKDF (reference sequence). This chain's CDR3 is CATSRDPGDEQFF. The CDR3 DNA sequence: TGTGCCACCAGCAGAGATCCAGGGGATGAGCAGTTCTTC.

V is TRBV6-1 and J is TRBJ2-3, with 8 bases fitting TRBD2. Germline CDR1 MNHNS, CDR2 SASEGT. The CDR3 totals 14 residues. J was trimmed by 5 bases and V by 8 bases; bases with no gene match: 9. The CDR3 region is CASSTGTSGDTQYF. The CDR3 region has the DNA TGTGCCAGCTCGACCGGGACTAGTGGAGATACGCAGTATTTT.

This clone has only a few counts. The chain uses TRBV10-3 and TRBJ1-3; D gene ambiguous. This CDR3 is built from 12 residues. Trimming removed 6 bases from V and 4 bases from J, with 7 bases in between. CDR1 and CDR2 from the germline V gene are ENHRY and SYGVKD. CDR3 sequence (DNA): TGTGCCATCAGCCAACAGGGAAACACCATATATTTT. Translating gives CAISQQGNTIYF.

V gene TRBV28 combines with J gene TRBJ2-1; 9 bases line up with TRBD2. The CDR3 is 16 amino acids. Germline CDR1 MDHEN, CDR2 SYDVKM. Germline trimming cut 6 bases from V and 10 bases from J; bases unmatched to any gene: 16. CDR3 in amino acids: CASSRIGGGGAWEQFF. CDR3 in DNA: TGTGCCAGCAGCCGCATCGGAGGCGGGGGGGCTTGGGAGCAGTTCTTC.

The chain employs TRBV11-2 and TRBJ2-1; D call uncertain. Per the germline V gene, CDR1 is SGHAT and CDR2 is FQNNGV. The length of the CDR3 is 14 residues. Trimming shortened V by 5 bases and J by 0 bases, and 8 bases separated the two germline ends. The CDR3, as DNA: TGTGCCAGCAGCAACACCATCTCCTACAATGAGCAGTTCTTC. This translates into CASSNTISYNEQFF.